These 27 T cell receptor beta chains originate from one sample sequenced in a study of T cell repertoires in cytomegalovirus infection. TCRdb analysed the reads with MiXCR anew, one entry per CDR3 protein. Here the sample spans 740,000 or so distinct CDR3 sequences, about 40% being singletons. Input material: PBMCs. The receptors stem from a human donor in good health (CMV status not recorded). Some clones in this sample may be carry-over from other donors' samples.

This clonotype occurred many times. This sequence joins TRBV7-2 and TRBJ2-5; D ambiguous. The CDR3 runs 11 residues. Trimming removed 2 bases from V and 5 bases from J, with 3 bases in between. The germline gives CDR1 SGHTA, CDR2 FQGNSA. CDR3 in DNA: TGTGCCAGCAGCTTAATGGAGACCCAGTACTTC. Translation: CASSLMETQYF.

This clonotype was recorded once. J is TRBJ1-2 and V is TRBV10-3, with 8 bases matching TRBD1. This CDR3 region has 16 residues. The V gene end was trimmed by 0 bases and the J gene end by 6 bases; junction bases not matched to a gene: 9. Per germline, CDR1 ENHRY and CDR2 SYGVKD. The CDR3: CAISESAGGTGDGYTF. CDR3 DNA sequence: TGTGCCATCAGTGAGTCGGCTGGCGGGACAGGAGATGGCTACACCTTC.

This clonotype was seen a handful of times. This chain connects TRBV28 to TRBJ1-5; tentative D call: TRBD1 (6 bases). CDR3 length: 14 amino acids. V shed 6 bases and J shed 5 bases, with 14 bases lying between them. Germline V lookup: CDR1 MDHEN, CDR2 SYDVKM. The CDR3 DNA reads as TGTGCCAGCAGCCCGGGGGGCTCCCATCAGCCCCAGCATTTT. This translates into CASSPGGSHQPQHF.

Details on this clonotype: One end of the junction is discordant with germline, which a read error may explain. V is TRBV27 and J is TRBJ2-3, with D perhaps matching TRBD1 or TRBD2 (6 bases each). Germline V gene data show CDR1 as MNHEY and CDR2 as SMNVEV (reference sequence). The CDR3 consists of 16 residues. The chain's CDR3 is CASNPSGDGGTDTKYF. CDR3 bases: TGTGCCAGCAACCCTTCGGGGGATGGGGGCACAGATACGAAGTATTTT.

This chain uses TRBV10-3 with TRBJ2-4, with TRBD1 matching 7 bases. The V segment lost 8 bases and the J segment 5 bases; nucleotides outside the gene matches: 3. The CDR3 totals 12 residues. Germline V gene lookup returns CDR1 ENHRY and CDR2 SYGVKD. The CDR3 loop is CAISGTENIQYF. In DNA form, the CDR3 reads TGTGCCATCTCCGGGACAGAAAACATTCAGTACTTC.

This clonotype was picked up a small number of times. One end of the junction does not line up with germline, which may come from a read error. The chain has TRBV20-1 and TRBJ1-1; tentatively, D is TRBD1 (6 bases). Germline V gene sequence: CDR1 DFQATT, CDR2 SNEGSKA (reference sequence). The CDR3 spans 12 residues. The CDR3 here is CSARRGNQQPLF. The CDR3 nucleotides are TGCAGTGCTAGGAGGGGGAATCAGCAACCCCTCTTT.

This clonotype was recorded a few times. This chain connects TRBV10-3 to TRBJ1-2; TRBD1 agrees at 8 bases. Germline-derived CDR1 and CDR2 are ENHRY and SYGVKD. The ends lost 3 bases at V and 8 bases at J; junction bases unmatched: 8. The CDR3 covers 14 residues. The DNA for the CDR3 is TGTGCCATCAGTGAACCGGACAGGGTGGGGGGCTACACCTTC. This encodes CAISEPDRVGGYTF.

This clonotype came up a few times. An end of the junction does not agree with germline; a read error may underlie this. The chain employs TRBV6-2 or TRBV6-3 and TRBJ2-1; TRBD2 aligns across 8 bases. Germline assignment: CDR1 MNHEY and CDR2 SVGEGT. There are 15 residues in the CDR3. The CDR3 DNA sequence: TGTGCCAGCAGACATAGCGGGACCTCCTCCAATGAGCAGTTCTTC. Protein: CASRHSGTSSNEQFF.

A few counts support this clonotype. The genes are TRBV20-1 and TRBJ1-2; the D is unclear. The CDR3 contains 13 residues. The germline gives CDR1 DFQATT, CDR2 SNEGSKA (reference sequence). V lost 2 bases, J lost 8 bases, and 15 bases lay in between. DNA of the CDR3: TGCAGTGCTAGACTCGTGCAGGTAGAAGGCTACACCTTC. Protein product: CSARLVQVEGYTF.

This clonotype came up a few times. The chain has TRBV27 and TRBJ2-5; TRBD1 agrees at 7 bases. CDR3 length equals 15 residues. V was clipped by 5 bases and J by 3 bases; unmatched bases: 9. Germline CDR1 and CDR2: MNHEY and SMNVEV (reference sequence). The CDR3 DNA reads as TGTGCCAGCAGTGAAATACAGGGGCAGGAAGAGACCCAGTACTTC. It specifies CASSEIQGQEETQYF.

This clonotype was observed many times. The rearrangement joins TRBV7-2 to TRBJ2-2; D remains unclear. V was cut by 5 bases and J by 5 bases, with 18 bases left in between. Germline V gene data show CDR1 as SGHTA and CDR2 as FQGNSA. CDR3 length: 16 amino acids. CDR3 residues: CASSPRTALGTGELFF. In DNA, the CDR3 is TGTGCCAGCAGCCCGCGGACCGCTCTCGGGACCGGGGAGCTGTTTTTT.

The chain is built from TRBV28 and TRBJ2-2; the D gene is possibly TRBD1 (6 bases). Trimming cost V 6 bases and J 1 base, with 21 bases left between them. Germline lookup yields CDR1 MDHEN and CDR2 SYDVKM. This CDR3 is built from 18 residues. CDR3 sequence (DNA): TGTGCCAGCAGCCCCCGGACAGCCGGACGGAAGAACACCGGGGAGCTGTTTTTT. Translating gives CASSPRTAGRKNTGELFF.

The V gene is TRBV15, the J gene TRBJ1-1; D may be TRBD1 (6 bases). V lost 3 bases and J 0 bases, leaving 14 bases between the germline ends. The CDR3 covers 16 residues. Germline loops: CDR1 LNHNV, CDR2 YYDKDF (reference sequence). This CDR3 reads CATSRGGVGMNTEAFF. The CDR3 DNA reads TGTGCCACCAGCAGGGGGGGCGTGGGAATGAACACTGAAGCTTTCTTT.

This clonotype came up a few times. Germline and junction disagree at one end, which may indicate a read error. The chain carries TRBV4-3 and TRBJ2-3, with D possibly matching TRBD1 (5 bases). The CDR3 spans 16 residues. From germline, CDR1 is LGHNA and CDR2 YSLEER. CDR3 protein: CASRPQAAISTDTQYF. CDR3 nucleotides: TGTGCCAGCAGACCACAGGCGGCGATCAGCACAGATACGCAGTATTTT.

A word on this clonotype: At one boundary the junction diverges from the germline segment, which might be a read error. The chain uses TRBV28 and TRBJ2-2; the match to TRBD1 covers 7 bases. The CDR3 loop spans 15 amino acids. Germline values: CDR1 MDHEN, CDR2 SYDVKM. CDR3 in DNA: TGTGCCAGCAGCTTATACAGGGGTAGCACCGGGGAGCTGTTTTTT. Encoded protein: CASSLYRGSTGELFF. Full variable domain (missing parts from reference TRBV28 and TRBJ2-2): DVKVTQSSRYLVKRTGEKVFLECVQDMDHENMFWYRQDPGLGLRLIYFSYDVKMKEKGDIPEGYSVSREKKERFSLILESASTNQTSMYLCASSLYRGSTGELFFGEGSRLTVL.

The sample holds a few counts of this clonotype. The gene calls are TRBV4-2 and TRBJ2-7; D not resolved. The germline CDR1 and CDR2 sequences are LGHNA and YNFKEQ. V was cut by 0 bases and J by 2 bases, with 8 bases left in between. CDR3 length equals 14 residues. The DNA of the CDR3 is TGTGCCAGCAGCCAAGACTCCGGAACCTACGAGCAGTACTTC. Translated, it gives CASSQDSGTYEQYF.

The rearrangement uses TRBV7-2 and TRBJ2-5; a weak D match, TRBD2 (6 bases). This CDR3 comprises 14 residues. CDR1 is SGHTA, CDR2 FQGNSA, per germline. V lost 2 bases and J 3 bases, leaving 10 bases between the germline ends. The CDR3 region has the DNA TGTGCCAGCAGCTTAAGTGCGGGGAAAGAGACCCAGTACTTC. Its translation is CASSLSAGKETQYF.

In this sample, this clonotype turned up many times. This rearrangement joins TRBV7-2 to TRBJ1-2, with D uncertain. This CDR3 comprises 15 residues. Germline V gene data show CDR1 as SGHTA and CDR2 as FQGNSA. Trimming took off 1 base at V and 4 bases at J, with 13 bases between the two ends. CDR3 DNA: TGTGCCAGCAGCTTAGGTATCTTCTCACTCTATGGCTACACCTTC. Amino acid sequence: CASSLGIFSLYGYTF.

Details on this clonotype: At one end, the junction sequence differs from germline, possibly due to a read error. The DNA of the CDR3 is TGTGCAAGCTCACCCCGAATAGGGTACCAGGCCGCCGCGGCAGAAAAACTGTTTTTT. Protein product: CASSPRIGYQAAAAEKLFF. The rearrangement uses TRBV18 and TRBJ1-4; D remains unclear. This CDR3 is built from 19 residues. The germline V gene encodes CDR1 KGHSH and CDR2 LQKENI.

The chain employs TRBV9 and TRBJ2-1; the D gene could be TRBD1 or TRBD2 (6 bases each). The length of the CDR3 is 16 residues. Germline V gene lookup returns CDR1 SGDLS and CDR2 YYNGEE. Between the trimmed V and J ends, which lost 4 bases and 0 bases, there was a span of 14 bases. CDR3 nucleotides: TGTGCCAGCAGCCCAAGAGGGGGGACCTCCTACAATGAGCAGTTCTTC. This codes for CASSPRGGTSYNEQFF.

The chain combines TRBV7-6 with TRBJ2-5, with D possibly called TRBD1 or TRBD2 (5 bases each). Germline CDR1 and CDR2: SGHVS and FNYEAQ. The CDR3 has 14 residues. Trimming cost V 1 base and J 1 base, with 7 bases left between them. The CDR3 loop reads CASSLGDPQETQYF. CDR3 coding DNA: TGTGCCAGCAGCTTAGGGGACCCCCAAGAGACCCAGTACTTC.

This clonotype has a count of ten or more. The V and J genes are TRBV7-2 and TRBJ2-1; the D gene is possibly TRBD2 (6 bases). V was trimmed by 9 bases and J by 3 bases, leaving 12 bases between them. CDR3 length: 13 residues. CDR1 and CDR2 (germline): SGHTA, FQGNSA. Here the CDR3 DNA reads TGTGCCAGTTGGCGGGATCTCTACAATGAGCAGTTCTTC. This gives the protein CASWRDLYNEQFF.

This clonotype has just a few counts. The chain uses TRBV24-1 and TRBJ2-3; no clear D. CDR3 length equals 15 residues. V lost 0 bases, J lost 5 bases, and 11 bases lay in between. CDR1 is KGHDR and CDR2 is SFDVKD in the germline V gene. The CDR3 nucleotides are TGTGCCACCAGTGATTTGTCCAACCCGAAAGATACGCAGTATTTT. Amino acid sequence: CATSDLSNPKDTQYF.

Notes on this clonotype: This may be a read error: a much more frequent sequence differs by one nucleotide. The chain joins TRBV7-2 to TRBJ2-7; 8 bases agree with TRBD2. Germline CDR1 reads SGHTA; CDR2 reads FQGNSA. The CDR3 is 17 residues long. The ends lost 4 bases at V and 3 bases at J; junction bases unmatched: 14. CDR3 nucleotides: TGTGCCAGCAGCTCGGCTCGACTAGCGTTCTCCTTCTACGAGCAGTACTTC. It specifies CASSSARLAFSFYEQYF. Drawing the rest from reference TRBV7-2 and TRBJ2-7, the complete variable domain is GAGVSQSPSNKVTEKGKDVELRCDPISGHTALYWYRQSLGQGLEFLIYFQGNSAPDKSGLPSDRFSAERTGGSVSTLTIQRTQQEDSAVYLCASSSARLAFSFYEQYFGPGTRLTVT.

This clonotype was detected only a few times. This CDR3 reads CATSREVETTYLLNTEAFF. The CDR3 coding sequence is TGTGCCACCAGCAGAGAGGTCGAGACTACCTATCTCCTGAACACTGAAGCTTTCTTT. The chain carries TRBV15 and TRBJ1-1; D gene uncertain. CDR3 length: 19 amino acids. V was cut by 0 bases and J by 0 bases, with 20 bases left in between. CDR1 LNHNV and CDR2 YYDKDF come from the germline V gene (reference sequence).

The chain carries TRBV28 and TRBJ2-7; the D is unclear. V was pared by 2 bases and J by 0 bases, with 11 bases between. The CDR3 contains 15 residues. Germline V gene sequence: CDR1 MDHEN, CDR2 SYDVKM. In nucleotides, the CDR3 is TGTGCCAGCAGTTTAACGGTCCCTAGCTCCTACGAGCAGTACTTC. Translating gives CASSLTVPSSYEQYF.

The CDR3, as DNA: TGTGCCAGCAGAAGAGCGTCGGCTGGGGTTGGTAATTCACCCCTCCACTTT. This codes for CASRRASAGVGNSPLHF. This chain connects TRBV6-1 to TRBJ1-6; D uncertain. The germline CDR1 and CDR2 sequences are MNHNS and SASEGT. The CDR3 is made up of 17 amino acids. V lost 6 bases to trimming and J lost 6 bases, with 21 bases between them.